One and the same sample provided the 2 T cell receptor beta chains below, sequenced in a study of cytomegalovirus exposure and HLA in healthy donors. The PCR contained 60 Vbeta and 13 Jbeta primers. Sequencing was performed with immunoSEQ multiplex PCR; in TCRdb, only in-frame clones are kept and a portion is missing. The repertoire holds roughly 200,000 clones, with 70% to 80% as singletons. The sequencing input was PBMCs. These receptor sequences come from a woman aged 25 to 39 in good health and CMV-seropositive.

The V and J genes are TRBV2 and TRBJ2-3; D might be TRBD2 (5 bases). The CDR3 is made up of 14 amino acids. V dropped 6 bases and J dropped 1 base, with 11 bases sitting between them. CDR1 and CDR2 from the germline V gene are SNHLY and FYNNEI. The CDR3 DNA follows: TGTGCCAGCAGCACTAGGAGTGGCACAGATACGCAGTATTTT. It specifies CASSTRSGTDTQYF.

This chain links TRBV18 with TRBJ2-7, with D maybe TRBD1 (5 bases). Germline lookup yields CDR1 KGHSH and CDR2 LQKENI. This CDR3 is built from 17 residues. The V end was cut by 0 bases, the J end by 2 bases, with 17 bases between. The CDR3 here is CASSPPLWTLEPYEQYF. In nucleotides, the CDR3 is TGTGCCAGCTCACCACCGCTTTGGACACTCGAACCCTACGAGCAGTACTTC.